The T cell receptor beta chain described here comes from a study of response to subunit inactivated influenza vaccine. Findings of the study overall: T cells newly recruited by each seasonal influenza vaccination are few, the authors suggested.

Germline CDR1 is MNHNS and CDR2 is SASEGT. V was pared by 5 bases and J by 3 bases, with 4 bases of the junction left unmatched. The CDR3 extends over 13 amino acids. This clonotype was seen more than once but under ten times. Its cognate antigen is unknown. TCRdb re-analysed the RT-PCR reads in MiXCR, keeping a single row per CDR3 protein. The repertoire holds roughly 290,000 distinct CDR3 sequences, with roughly a fifth as singletons. The chain links TRBV6-1 to TRBJ2-7; 7 nucleotides match TRBD1. The sequence came from a man between 50 and 75 years old who received an inactivated influenza vaccine. Here the sequenced sample was PBMCs from blood, taken less than 22 months after vaccination. CDR3 residues: CASSRQGYYEQYF. The CDR3 DNA reads as TGTGCCAGCAGTAGACAGGGCTACTACGAGCAGTACTTC.